The clone carrying this TCR beta chain was counted between two and nine times. As yet, its antigen is unknown. This specimen comes from a study of CD8 T cells in ankylosing spondylitis. Study outcomes and limitations: Disease-associated clones were CD8+ and fairly uncommon in peripheral blood. Previous work reported some of these motif variants in the synovial fluid and blood of reactive arthritis. Eight highly homologous variants formed a TCR beta motif that appeared characteristic of ankylosing spondylitis blood. As reported, disease-linked clones showed significant enrichment in matched ankylosing spondylitis synovial fluid.

The germline V gene has CDR1 MNHNS and CDR2 SASEGT. CDR3 size: 14 residues. J was trimmed by 2 bases and V by 5 bases; bases with no gene match: 6. Quantitative 5'-RACE with molecular barcodes was used to make the TCR beta libraries. TCRdb re-called the 5' RACE reads through MiXCR, storing one row per CDR3 protein. The sample includes about 700,000 distinct CDR3 sequences, around a fifth seen only once; the top ten take under 20%. The chain has TRBV6-1 and TRBJ2-7; 7 bases fit TRBD1. The sample taken for sequencing was blood, either unsorted or a sorted T cell fraction (not recorded which). The source is a male donor with ankylosing spondylitis. The CDR3 reads CASSPGTAPYEQYF. CDR3 bases: TGTGCCAGCAGTCCCGGGACAGCACCCTACGAGCAGTACTTC.